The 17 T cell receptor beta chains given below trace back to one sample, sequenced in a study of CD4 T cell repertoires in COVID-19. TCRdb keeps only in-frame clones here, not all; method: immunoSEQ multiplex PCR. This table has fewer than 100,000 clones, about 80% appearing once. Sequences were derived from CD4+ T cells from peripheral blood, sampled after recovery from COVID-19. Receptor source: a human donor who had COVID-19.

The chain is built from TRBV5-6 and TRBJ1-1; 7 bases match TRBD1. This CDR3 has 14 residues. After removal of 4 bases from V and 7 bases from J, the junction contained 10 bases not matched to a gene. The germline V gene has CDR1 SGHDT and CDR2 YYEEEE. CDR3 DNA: TGTGCCAGCAGCCCTTTAGGGGGCAGAGTTGAAGCTTTCTTT. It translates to CASSPLGGRVEAFF.

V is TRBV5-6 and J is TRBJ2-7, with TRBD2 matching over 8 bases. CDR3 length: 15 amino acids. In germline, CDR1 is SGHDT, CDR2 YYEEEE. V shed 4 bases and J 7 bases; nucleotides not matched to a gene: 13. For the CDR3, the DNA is TGTGCCAGCAGCCCGAGGGTAGCGGGGCCCGGGGAGCAGTACTTC. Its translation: CASSPRVAGPGEQYF.

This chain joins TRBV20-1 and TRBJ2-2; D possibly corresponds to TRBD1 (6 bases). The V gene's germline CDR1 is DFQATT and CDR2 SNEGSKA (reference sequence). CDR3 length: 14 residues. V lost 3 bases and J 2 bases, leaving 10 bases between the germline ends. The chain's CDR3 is CSASAGTNTGELFF. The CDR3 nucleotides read TGCAGTGCTAGTGCCGGGACAAACACCGGGGAGCTGTTTTTT.

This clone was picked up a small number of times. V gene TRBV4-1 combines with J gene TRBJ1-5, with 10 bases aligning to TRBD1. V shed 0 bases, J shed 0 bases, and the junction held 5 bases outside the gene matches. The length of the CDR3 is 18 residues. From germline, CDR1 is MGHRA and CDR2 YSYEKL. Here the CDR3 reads CASSQEGTGEYSNQPQHF. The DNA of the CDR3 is TGCGCCAGCAGCCAAGAAGGGACAGGGGAGTATAGCAATCAGCCCCAGCATTTT.

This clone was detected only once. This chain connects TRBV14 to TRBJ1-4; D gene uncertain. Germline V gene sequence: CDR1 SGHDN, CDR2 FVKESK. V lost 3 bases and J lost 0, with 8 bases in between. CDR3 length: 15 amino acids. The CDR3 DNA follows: TGTGCCAGCAGCCATAATCGGGCAACTAATGAAAAACTGTTTTTT. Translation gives CASSHNRATNEKLFF.

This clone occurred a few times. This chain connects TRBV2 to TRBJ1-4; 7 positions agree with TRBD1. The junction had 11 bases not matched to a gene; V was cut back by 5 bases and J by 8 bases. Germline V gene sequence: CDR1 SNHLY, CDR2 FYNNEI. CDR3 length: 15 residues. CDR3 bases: TGTGCCAGCAGTCAGACAGGGACTTTTCAAGAAAAACTGTTTTTT. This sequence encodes CASSQTGTFQEKLFF.

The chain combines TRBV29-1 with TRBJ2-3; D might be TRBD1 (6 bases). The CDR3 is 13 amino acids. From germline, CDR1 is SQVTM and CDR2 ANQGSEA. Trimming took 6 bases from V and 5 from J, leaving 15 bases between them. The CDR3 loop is CSVIPQGGDTQYF. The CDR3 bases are TGCAGCGTAATCCCACAGGGTGGAGATACGCAGTATTTT.

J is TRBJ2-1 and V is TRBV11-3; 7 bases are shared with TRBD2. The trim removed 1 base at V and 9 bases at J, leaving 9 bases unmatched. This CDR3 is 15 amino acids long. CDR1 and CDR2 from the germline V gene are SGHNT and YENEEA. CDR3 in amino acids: CASSLGVAGGGEQFF. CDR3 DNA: TGTGCCAGCAGCTTAGGCGTAGCGGGCGGGGGTGAGCAGTTCTTC. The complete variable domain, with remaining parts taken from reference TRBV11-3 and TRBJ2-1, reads EAGVVQSPRYKIIEKKQPVAFWCNPISGHNTLYWYLQNLGQGPELLIRYENEEAVDDSQLPKDRFSAERLKGVDSTLKIQPAELGDSAVYLCASSLGVAGGGEQFFGPGTRLTVL.

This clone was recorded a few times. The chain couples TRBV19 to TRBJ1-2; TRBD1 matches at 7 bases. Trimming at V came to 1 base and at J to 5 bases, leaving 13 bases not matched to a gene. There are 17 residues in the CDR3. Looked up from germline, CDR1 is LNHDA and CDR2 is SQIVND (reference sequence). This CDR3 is CASSIGGQVYASYGYTF. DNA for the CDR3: TGTGCCAGTAGTATAGGAGGACAGGTTTACGCATCTTATGGCTACACCTTC.

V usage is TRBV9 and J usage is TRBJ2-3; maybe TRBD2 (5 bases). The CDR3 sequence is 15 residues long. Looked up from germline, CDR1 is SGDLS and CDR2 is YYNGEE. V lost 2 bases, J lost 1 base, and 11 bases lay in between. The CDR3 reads CASSVRGVGTDTQYF. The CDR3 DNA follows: TGTGCCAGCAGCGTCCGGGGAGTAGGCACAGATACGCAGTATTTT.

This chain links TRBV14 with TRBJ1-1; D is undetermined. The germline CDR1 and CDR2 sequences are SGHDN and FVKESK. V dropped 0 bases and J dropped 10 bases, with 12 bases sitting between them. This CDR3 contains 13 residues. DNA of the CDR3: TGTGCCAGCAGCCAAGATGTTAGGTCCGCAGCTTTCTTT. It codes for CASSQDVRSAAFF.

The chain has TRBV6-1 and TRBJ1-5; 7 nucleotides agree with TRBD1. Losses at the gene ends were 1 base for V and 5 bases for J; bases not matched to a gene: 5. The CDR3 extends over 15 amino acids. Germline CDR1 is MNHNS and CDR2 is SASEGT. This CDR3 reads CASSEDGTDYQPQHF. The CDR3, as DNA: TGTGCCAGCAGTGAAGATGGGACAGATTATCAGCCCCAGCATTTT.

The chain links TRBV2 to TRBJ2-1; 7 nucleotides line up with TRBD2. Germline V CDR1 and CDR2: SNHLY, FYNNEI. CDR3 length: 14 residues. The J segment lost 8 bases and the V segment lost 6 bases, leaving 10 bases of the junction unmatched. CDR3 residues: CASRRSGVYDEQFF. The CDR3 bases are TGTGCCAGCAGGAGGAGCGGGGTCTATGATGAGCAGTTCTTC.

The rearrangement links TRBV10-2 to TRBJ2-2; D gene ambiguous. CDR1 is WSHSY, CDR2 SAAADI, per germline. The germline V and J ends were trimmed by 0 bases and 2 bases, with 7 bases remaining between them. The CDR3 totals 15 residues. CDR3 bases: TGCGCCAGCAGTGAGTCGAACCTCAACACCGGGGAGCTGTTTTTT. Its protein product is CASSESNLNTGELFF.

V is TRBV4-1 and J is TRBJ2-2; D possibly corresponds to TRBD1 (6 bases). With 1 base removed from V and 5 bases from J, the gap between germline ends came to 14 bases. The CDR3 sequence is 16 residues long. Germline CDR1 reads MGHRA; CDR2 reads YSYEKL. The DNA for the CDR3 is TGCGCCAGCAGCCAAGCGGACAGACCGGGGACCGGGGAGCTGTTTTTT. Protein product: CASSQADRPGTGELFF.

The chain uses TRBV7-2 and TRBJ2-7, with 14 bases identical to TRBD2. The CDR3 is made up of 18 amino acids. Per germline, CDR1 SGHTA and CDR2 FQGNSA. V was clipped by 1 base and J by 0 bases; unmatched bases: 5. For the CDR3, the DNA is TGTGCCAGCAGCTTAGTTGGGACTAGCGGGAGCCCCTCCTACGAGCAGTACTTC. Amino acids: CASSLVGTSGSPSYEQYF.

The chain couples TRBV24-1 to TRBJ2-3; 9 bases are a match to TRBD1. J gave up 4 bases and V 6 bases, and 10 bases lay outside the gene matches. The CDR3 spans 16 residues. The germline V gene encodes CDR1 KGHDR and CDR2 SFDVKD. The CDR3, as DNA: TGTGCCACCAGTCGAACAGGGGGCGCCGGAGCAGATACGCAGTATTTT. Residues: CATSRTGGAGADTQYF.